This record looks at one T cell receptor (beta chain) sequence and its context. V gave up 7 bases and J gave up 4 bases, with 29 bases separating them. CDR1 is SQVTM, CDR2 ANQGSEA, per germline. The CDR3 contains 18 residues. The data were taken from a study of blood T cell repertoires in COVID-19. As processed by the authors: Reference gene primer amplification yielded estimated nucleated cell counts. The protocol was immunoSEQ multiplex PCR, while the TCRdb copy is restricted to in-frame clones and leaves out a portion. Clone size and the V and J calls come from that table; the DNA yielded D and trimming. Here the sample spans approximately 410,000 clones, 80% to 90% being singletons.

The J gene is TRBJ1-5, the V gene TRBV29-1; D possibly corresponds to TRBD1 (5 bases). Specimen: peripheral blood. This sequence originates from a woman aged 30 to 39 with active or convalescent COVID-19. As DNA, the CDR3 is TGCAGCGCTGGGCGACGGACACATCCTCCACTCTGGAATCAGCCCCAGCATTTT. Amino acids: CSAGRRTHPPLWNQPQHF.